This T cell receptor beta chain derives from a study of T cell responses to AZD1222 COVID-19 vaccine. Germline V gene data show CDR1 as SGHAT and CDR2 as FQNNGV. V lost 3 bases to trimming and J lost 7 bases, with 9 bases between them. CDR3 length: 12 residues. Here immunoSEQ multiplex PCR was the method, and the copy in TCRdb shows in-frame clones only, minus some. Of around 150,000 clones in the sample, about 93% are singletons; the top ten hold around 6.5%. The chain joins TRBV11-2 to TRBJ1-1; D remains unclear. This TCR was recovered from an adult who received the AZD1222 COVID-19 vaccine. The source material was peripheral blood, sampled 28 days after the second AZD1222 dose. CDR3 nucleotides: TGTGCCAGCAGCTTTACGAGAATTGAAGCTTTCTTT. Translation: CASSFTRIEAFF.